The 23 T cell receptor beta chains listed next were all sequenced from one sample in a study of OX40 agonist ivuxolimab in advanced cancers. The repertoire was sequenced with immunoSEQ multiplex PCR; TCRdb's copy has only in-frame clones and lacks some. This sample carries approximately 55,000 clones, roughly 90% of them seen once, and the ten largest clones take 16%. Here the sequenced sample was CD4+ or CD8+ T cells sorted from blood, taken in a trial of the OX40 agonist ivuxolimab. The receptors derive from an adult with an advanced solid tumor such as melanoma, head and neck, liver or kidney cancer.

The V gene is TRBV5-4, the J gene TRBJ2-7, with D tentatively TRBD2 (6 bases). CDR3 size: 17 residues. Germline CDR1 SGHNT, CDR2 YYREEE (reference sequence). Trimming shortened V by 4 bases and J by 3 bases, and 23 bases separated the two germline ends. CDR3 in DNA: TGTGCCAGCAGCCAGTCTCTGGCGGGACTTTCAATCTACGAGCAGTACTTC. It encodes CASSQSLAGLSIYEQYF.

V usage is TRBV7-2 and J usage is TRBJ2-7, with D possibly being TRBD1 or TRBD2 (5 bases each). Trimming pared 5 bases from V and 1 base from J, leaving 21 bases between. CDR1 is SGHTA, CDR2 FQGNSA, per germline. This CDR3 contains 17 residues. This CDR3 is CASSPYGAISGSYEQYF. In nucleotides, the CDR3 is TGTGCCAGCAGCCCCTATGGGGCCATAAGCGGTTCCTACGAGCAGTACTTC.

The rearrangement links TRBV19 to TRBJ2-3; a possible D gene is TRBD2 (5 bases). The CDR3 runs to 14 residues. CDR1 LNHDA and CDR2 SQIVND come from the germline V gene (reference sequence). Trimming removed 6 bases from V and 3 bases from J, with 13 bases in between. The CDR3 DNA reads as TGTGCCAGTAGCCAGGACCTAGCAACAGATACGCAGTATTTT. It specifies CASSQDLATDTQYF. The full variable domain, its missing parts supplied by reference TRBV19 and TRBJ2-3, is DGGITQSPKYLFRKEGQNVTLSCEQNLNHDAMYWYRQDPGQGLRLIYYSQIVNDFQKGDIAEGYSVSREKKESFPLTVTSAQKNPTAFYLCASSQDLATDTQYFGPGTRLTVL.

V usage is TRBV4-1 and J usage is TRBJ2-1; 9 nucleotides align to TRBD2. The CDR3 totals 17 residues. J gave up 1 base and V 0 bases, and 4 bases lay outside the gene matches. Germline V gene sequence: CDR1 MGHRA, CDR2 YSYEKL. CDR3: CASSQDPSGGSYNEQFF. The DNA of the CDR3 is TGCGCCAGCAGCCAAGATCCCAGCGGGGGGTCCTACAATGAGCAGTTCTTC.

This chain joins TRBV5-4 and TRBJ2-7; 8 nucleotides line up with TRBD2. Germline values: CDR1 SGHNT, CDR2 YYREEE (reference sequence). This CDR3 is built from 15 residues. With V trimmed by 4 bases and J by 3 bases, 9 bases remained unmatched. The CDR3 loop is CASSRGGAGVYEQYF. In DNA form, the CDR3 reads TGTGCCAGCAGCCGGGGGGGAGCGGGAGTCTACGAGCAGTACTTC.

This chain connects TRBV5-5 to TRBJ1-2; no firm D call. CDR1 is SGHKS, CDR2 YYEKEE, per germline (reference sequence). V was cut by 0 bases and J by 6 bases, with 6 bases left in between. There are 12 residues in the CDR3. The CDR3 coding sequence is TGTGCCAGCAGCTTGGGAGGGAATGGCTACACCTTC. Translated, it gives CASSLGGNGYTF.

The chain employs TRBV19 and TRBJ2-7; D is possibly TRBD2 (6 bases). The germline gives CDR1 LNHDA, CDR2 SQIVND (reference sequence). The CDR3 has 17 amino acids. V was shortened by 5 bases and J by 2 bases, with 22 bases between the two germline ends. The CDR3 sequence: CASSGGGTSGLAYEQYF. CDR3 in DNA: TGTGCCAGTAGTGGCGGCGGGACTTCCGGCCTGGCCTACGAGCAGTACTTC.

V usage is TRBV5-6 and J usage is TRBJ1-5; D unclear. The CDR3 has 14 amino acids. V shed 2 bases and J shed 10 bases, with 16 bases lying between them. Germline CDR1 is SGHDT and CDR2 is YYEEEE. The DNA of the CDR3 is TGTGCCAGCAGCTTTGAAGAGCAGACGCCTCCCCAGCATTTT. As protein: CASSFEEQTPPQHF.

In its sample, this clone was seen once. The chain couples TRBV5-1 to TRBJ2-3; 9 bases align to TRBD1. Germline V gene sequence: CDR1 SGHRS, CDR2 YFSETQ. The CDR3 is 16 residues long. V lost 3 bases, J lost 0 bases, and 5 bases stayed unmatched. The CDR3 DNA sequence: TGCGCCAGCAGCTGGGGACAGGGCCCTAGCACAGATACGCAGTATTTT. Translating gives CASSWGQGPSTDTQYF.

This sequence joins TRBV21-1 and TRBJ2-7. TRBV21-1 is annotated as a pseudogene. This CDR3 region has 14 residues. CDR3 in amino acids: CASSQTQPPYEQYF. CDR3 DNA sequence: TGTGCCAGCAGCCAGACCCAACCTCCCTACGAGCAGTACTTC.

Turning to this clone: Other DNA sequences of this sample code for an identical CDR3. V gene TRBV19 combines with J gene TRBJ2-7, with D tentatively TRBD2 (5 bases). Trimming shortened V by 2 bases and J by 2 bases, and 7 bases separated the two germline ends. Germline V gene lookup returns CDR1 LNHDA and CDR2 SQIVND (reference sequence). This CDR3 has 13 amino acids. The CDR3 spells CASSITGTYEQYF. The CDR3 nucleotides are TGTGCCAGTAGTATAACGGGGACCTACGAGCAGTACTTC.

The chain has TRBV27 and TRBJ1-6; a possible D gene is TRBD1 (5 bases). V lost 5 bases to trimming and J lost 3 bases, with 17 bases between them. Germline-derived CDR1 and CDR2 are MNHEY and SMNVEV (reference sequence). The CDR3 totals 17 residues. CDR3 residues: CASSQLRDWNYNSPLHF. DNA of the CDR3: TGTGCCAGCAGTCAACTCAGGGACTGGAACTATAATTCACCCCTCCACTTT.

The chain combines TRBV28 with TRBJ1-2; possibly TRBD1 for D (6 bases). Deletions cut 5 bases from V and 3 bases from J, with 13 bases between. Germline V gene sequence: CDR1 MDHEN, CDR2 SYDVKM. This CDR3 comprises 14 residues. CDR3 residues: CASSAHRDYYGYTF. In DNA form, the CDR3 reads TGTGCCAGCAGTGCCCACAGGGATTACTATGGCTACACCTTC.

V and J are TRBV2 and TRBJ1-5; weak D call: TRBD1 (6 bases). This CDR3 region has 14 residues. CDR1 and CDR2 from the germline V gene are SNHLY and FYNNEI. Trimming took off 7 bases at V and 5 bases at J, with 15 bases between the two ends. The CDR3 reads CASTTTGRDQPQHF. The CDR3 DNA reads TGTGCCAGCACCACTACAGGGAGAGATCAGCCCCAGCATTTT.

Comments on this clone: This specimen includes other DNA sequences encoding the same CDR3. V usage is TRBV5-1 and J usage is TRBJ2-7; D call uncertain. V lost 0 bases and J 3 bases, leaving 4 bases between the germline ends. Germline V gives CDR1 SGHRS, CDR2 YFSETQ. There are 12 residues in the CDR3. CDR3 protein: CASSLGGYEQYF. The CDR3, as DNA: TGCGCCAGCAGCTTGGGAGGCTACGAGCAGTACTTC. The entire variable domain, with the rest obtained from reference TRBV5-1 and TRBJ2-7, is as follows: KAGVTQTPRYLIKTRGQQVTLSCSPISGHRSVSWYQQTPGQGLQFLFEYFSETQRNKGNFPGRFSGRQFSNSRSEMNVSTLELGDSALYLCASSLGGYEQYFGPGTRLTVT.

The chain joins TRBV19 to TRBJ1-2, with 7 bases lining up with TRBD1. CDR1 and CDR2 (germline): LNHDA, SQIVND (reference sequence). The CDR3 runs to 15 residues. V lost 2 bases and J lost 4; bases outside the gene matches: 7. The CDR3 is CASSISGQVGYGYTF. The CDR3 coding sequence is TGTGCCAGTAGTATATCTGGACAGGTGGGCTATGGCTACACCTTC.

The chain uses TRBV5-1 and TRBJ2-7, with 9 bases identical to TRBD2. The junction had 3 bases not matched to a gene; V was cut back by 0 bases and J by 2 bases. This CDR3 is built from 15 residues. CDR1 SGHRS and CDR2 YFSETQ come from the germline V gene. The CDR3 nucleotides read TGCGCCAGCAGCTTGGTTGGCGGGGGGGCCTACGAGCAGTACTTC. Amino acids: CASSLVGGGAYEQYF.

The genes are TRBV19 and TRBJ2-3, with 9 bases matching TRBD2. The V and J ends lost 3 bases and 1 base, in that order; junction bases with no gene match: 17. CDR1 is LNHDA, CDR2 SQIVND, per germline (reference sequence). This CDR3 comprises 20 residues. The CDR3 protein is CASSIISAGGIDGRTDTQYF. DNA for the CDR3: TGTGCCAGTAGTATTATTTCAGCGGGAGGAATCGACGGCCGCACAGATACGCAGTATTTT. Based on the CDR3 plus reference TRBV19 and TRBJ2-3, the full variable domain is DGGITQSPKYLFRKEGQNVTLSCEQNLNHDAMYWYRQDPGQGLRLIYYSQIVNDFQKGDIAEGYSVSREKKESFPLTVTSAQKNPTAFYLCASSIISAGGIDGRTDTQYFGPGTRLTVL.

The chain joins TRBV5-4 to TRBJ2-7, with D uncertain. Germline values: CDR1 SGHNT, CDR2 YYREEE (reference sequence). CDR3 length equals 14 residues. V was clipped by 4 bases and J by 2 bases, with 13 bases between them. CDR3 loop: CASSRTIPAYEQYF. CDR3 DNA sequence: TGTGCCAGCAGCCGGACCATCCCAGCCTACGAGCAGTACTTC.

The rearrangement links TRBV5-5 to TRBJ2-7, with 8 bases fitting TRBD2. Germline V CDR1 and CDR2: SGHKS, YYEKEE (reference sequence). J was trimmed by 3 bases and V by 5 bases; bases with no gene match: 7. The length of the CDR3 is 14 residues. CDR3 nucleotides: TGTGCCAGCAGGTTAGGACTAGCCAACTACGAGCAGTACTTC. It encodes CASRLGLANYEQYF.

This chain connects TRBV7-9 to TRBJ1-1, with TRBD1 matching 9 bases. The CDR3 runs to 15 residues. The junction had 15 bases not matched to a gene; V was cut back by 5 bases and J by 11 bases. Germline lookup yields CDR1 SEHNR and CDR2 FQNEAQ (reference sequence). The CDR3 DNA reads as TGTGCCAGCAGCCTGACCCTCCCGGGACAGGGTGGCGCTTTCTTT. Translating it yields CASSLTLPGQGGAFF.

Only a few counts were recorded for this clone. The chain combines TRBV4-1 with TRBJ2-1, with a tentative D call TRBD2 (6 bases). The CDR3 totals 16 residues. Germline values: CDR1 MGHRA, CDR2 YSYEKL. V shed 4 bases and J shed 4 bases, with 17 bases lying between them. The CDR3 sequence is CASSPGRGGMYNEQFF. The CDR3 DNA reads TGCGCCAGCAGCCCCGGTAGGGGCGGGATGTACAATGAGCAGTTCTTC.

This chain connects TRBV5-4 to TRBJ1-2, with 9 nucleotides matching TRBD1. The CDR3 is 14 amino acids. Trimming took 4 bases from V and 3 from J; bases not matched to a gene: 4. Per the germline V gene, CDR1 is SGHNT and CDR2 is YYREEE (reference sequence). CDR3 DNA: TGTGCCAGCAGCCCCGGACAGGGGTACTATGGCTACACCTTC. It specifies CASSPGQGYYGYTF.